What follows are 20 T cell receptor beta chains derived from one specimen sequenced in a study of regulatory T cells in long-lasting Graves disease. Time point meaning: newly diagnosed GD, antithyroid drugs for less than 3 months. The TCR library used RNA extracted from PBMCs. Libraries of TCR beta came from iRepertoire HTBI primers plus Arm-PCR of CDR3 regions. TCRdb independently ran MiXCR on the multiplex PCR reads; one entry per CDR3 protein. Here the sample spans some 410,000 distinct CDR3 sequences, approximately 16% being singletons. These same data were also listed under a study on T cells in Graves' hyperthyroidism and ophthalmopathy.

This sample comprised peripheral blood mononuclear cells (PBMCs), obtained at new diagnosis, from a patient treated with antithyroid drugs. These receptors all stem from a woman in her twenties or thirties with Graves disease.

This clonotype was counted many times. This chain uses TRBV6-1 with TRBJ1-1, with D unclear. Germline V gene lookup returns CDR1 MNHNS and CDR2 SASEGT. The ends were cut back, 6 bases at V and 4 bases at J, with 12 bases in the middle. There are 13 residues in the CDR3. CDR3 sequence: CASRETQRTEAFF. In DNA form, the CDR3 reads TGTGCCAGCAGGGAGACCCAACGCACTGAAGCTTTCTTT.

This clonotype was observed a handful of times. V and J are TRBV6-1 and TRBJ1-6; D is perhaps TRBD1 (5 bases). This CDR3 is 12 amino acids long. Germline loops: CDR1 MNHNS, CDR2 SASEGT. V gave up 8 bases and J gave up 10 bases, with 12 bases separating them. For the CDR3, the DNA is TGTGCCAGCCTAACGGGGGGATCACCCCTCCACTTT. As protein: CASLTGGSPLHF.

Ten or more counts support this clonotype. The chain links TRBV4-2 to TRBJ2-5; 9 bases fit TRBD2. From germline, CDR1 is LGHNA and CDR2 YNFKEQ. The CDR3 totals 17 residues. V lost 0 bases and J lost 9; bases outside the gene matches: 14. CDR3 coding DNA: TGTGCCAGCAGCCAAGAGAAGCGGGAGGACCCCGTTGGCGCCCAGTACTTC. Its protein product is CASSQEKREDPVGAQYF.

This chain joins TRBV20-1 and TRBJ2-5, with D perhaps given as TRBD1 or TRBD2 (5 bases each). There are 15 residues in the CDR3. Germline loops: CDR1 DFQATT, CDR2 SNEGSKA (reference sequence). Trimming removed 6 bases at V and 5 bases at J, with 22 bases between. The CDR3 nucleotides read TGCAGTGCGGGGCCGAATCAGGGAGAGGGTGAGACCCAGTACTTC. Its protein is CSAGPNQGEGETQYF.

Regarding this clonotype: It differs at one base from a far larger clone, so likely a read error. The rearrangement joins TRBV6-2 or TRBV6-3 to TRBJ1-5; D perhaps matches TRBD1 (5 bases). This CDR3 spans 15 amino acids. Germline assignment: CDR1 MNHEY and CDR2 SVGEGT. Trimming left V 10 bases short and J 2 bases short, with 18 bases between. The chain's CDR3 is CANSSGTGGNQPQHF. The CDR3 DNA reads TGTGCCAACAGCTCCGGGACGGGGGGCAATCAGCCCCAGCATTTT.

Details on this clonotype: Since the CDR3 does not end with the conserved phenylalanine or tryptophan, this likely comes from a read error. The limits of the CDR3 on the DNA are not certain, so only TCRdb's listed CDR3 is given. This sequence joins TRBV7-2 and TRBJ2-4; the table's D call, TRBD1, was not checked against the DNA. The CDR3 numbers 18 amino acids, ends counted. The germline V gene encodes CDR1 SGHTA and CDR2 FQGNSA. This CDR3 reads CASSFRRGQAVSRQYFGP.

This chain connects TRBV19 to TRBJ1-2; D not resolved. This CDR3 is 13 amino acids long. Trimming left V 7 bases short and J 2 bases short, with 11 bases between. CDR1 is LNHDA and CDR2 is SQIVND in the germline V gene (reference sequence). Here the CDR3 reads CASTPSENYGYTF. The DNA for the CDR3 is TGTGCCAGTACCCCCAGTGAGAACTATGGCTACACCTTC. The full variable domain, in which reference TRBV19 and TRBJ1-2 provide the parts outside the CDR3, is DGGITQSPKYLFRKEGQNVTLSCEQNLNHDAMYWYRQDPGQGLRLIYYSQIVNDFQKGDIAEGYSVSREKKESFPLTVTSAQKNPTAFYLCASTPSENYGYTFGSGTRLTVV.

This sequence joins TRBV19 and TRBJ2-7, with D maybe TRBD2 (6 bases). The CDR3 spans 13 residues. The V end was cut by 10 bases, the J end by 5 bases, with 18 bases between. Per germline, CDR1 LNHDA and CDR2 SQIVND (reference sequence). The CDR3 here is CATSVGSLDEQYF. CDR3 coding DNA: TGTGCCACCTCCGTCGGGAGTTTGGACGAGCAGTACTTC.

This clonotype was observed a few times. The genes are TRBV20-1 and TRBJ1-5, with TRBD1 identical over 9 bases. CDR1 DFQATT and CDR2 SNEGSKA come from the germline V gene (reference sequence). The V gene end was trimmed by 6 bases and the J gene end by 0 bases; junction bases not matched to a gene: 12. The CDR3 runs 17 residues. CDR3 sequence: CSAHMPGQGPSNQPQHF. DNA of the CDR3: TGCAGTGCCCACATGCCGGGACAGGGTCCTAGCAATCAGCCCCAGCATTTT.

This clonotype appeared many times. The CDR3 spells CATSETGTRAWAGELFF. The CDR3 DNA reads TGTGCCACCAGTGAGACCGGGACTAGAGCATGGGCCGGGGAGCTGTTTTTT. This sequence joins TRBV24-1 and TRBJ2-2, with 8 positions matching TRBD2. CDR1 and CDR2 (germline): KGHDR, SFDVKD. The CDR3 totals 17 residues. V was clipped by 4 bases and J by 6 bases; unmatched bases: 12.

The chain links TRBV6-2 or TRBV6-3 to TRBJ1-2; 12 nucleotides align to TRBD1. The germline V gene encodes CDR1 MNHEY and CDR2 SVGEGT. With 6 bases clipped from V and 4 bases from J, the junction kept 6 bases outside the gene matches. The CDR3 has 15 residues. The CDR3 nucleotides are TGTGCCAGCAGGGGACAGGGGGCCCTTGGCTATGGCTACACCTTC. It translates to CASRGQGALGYGYTF.

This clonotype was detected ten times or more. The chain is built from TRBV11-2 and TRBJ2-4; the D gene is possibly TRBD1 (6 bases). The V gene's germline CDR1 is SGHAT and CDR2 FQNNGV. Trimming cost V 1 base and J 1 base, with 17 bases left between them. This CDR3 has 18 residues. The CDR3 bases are TGTGCCAGCAGCTTAGGGATTGCCCGCCAGGGGGCCAAAAACATTCAGTACTTC. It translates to CASSLGIARQGAKNIQYF.

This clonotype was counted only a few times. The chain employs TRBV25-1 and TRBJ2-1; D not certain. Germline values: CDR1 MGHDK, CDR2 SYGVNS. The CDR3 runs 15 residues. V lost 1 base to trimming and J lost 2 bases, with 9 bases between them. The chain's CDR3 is CASSELGSTYNEQFF. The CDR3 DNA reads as TGTGCCAGCAGTGAATTGGGGTCTACCTACAATGAGCAGTTCTTC.

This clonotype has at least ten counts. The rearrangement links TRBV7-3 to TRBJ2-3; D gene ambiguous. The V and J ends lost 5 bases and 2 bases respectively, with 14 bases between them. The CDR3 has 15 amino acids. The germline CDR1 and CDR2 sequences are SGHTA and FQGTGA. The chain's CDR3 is CASSPTATFTDTQYF. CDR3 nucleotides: TGTGCCAGCAGCCCAACGGCGACGTTCACAGATACGCAGTATTTT.

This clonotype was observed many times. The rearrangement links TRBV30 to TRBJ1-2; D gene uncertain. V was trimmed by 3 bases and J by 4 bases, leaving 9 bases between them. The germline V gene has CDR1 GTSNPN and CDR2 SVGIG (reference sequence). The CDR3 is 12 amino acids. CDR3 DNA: TGTGCCTGGAGGAGGGCGACCTATGGCTACACCTTC. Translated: CAWRRATYGYTF.

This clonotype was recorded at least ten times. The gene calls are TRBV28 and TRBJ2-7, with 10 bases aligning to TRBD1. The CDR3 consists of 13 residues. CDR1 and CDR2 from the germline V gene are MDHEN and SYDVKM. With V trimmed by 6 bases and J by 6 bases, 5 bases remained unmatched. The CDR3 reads CASRRQGASEQYF. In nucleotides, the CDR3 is TGTGCCAGCAGGCGACAGGGGGCTAGCGAGCAGTACTTC. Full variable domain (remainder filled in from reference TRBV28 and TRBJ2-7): DVKVTQSSRYLVKRTGEKVFLECVQDMDHENMFWYRQDPGLGLRLIYFSYDVKMKEKGDIPEGYSVSREKKERFSLILESASTNQTSMYLCASRRQGASEQYFGPGTRLTVT.

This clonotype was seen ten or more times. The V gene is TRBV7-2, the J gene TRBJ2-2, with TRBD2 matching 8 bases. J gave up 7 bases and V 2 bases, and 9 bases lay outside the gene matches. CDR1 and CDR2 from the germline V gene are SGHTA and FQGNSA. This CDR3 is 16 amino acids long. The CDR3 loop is CASSLSGLGLGGELFF. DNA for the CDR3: TGTGCCAGCAGCTTATCGGGACTAGGTTTGGGCGGGGAGCTGTTTTTT.

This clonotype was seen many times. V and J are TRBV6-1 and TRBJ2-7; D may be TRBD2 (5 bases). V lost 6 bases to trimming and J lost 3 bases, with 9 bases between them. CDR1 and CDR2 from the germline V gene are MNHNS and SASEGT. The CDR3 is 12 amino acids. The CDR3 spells CASRNDYYEQYF. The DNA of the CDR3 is TGTGCCAGCAGGAACGACTACTACGAGCAGTACTTC.

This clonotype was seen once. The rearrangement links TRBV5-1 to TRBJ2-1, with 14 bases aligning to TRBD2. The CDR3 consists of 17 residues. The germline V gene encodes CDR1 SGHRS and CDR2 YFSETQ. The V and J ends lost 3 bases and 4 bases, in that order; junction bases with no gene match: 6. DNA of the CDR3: TGCGCCAGCAGCTCCGGGACTAGCGGGAGATTTTACAATGAGCAGTTCTTC. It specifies CASSSGTSGRFYNEQFF. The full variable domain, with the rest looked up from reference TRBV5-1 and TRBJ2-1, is KAGVTQTPRYLIKTRGQQVTLSCSPISGHRSVSWYQQTPGQGLQFLFEYFSETQRNKGNFPGRFSGRQFSNSRSEMNVSTLELGDSALYLCASSSGTSGRFYNEQFFGPGTRLTVL.

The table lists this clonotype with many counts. CDR3 loop: CASSEASWGYTF. CDR3 DNA: TGTGCCAGCAGTGAAGCGTCTTGGGGCTACACCTTC. V is TRBV6-1 and J is TRBJ1-2; D gene unclear. V dropped 0 bases and J dropped 8 bases, with 7 bases sitting between them. This CDR3 spans 12 amino acids. The germline gives CDR1 MNHNS, CDR2 SASEGT.